This is a list of T cell receptor beta chains from one sample in a study of T cells in narcolepsy. Sequencing was performed with immunoSEQ multiplex PCR; in TCRdb, only in-frame clones are kept and a portion is missing. Of under 40,000 clones listed, less than 90% were seen once; the top ten hold over 0.6%. Material: memory (CD45RA-) CD4+ T cells from blood. The receptors derive from a human donor in good health. CDR3s include the opening cysteine and the closing phenylalanine or tryptophan. A D gene is named only where the DNA matches it firmly.

J	D	V	CDR3
TRBJ2-2	TRBD1	TRBV7-6	CASSGRTGRPGELFF
TRBJ2-5	TRBD1	TRBV6-1	CASNRGWQETQYF
TRBJ2-3	-	TRBV6-1	CASTLTASDTQYF
TRBJ2-2	-	TRBV9	CASSGGGQVISGELFF
TRBJ1-4	-	TRBV29-1	CSVGAGPEKLFF
-	-	TRBV5-6	CASSLSWGTYYEQYF
TRBJ1-1	-	TRBV19	CASGRVSENTEAFF
TRBJ1-6	-	TRBV2	CASSDTLRNSPLHF
TRBJ2-1	TRBD2	TRBV11-3	CASSLDGSSGNPSYNEQFF
TRBJ2-7	TRBD1	TRBV30	CAWDRGNIYEQYF
TRBJ1-1	-	TRBV19	CASSRTFMNTEAFF
TRBJ1-5	TRBD1	TRBV28	CASSSGTGSNQPQHF
TRBJ2-6	-	TRBV18	CASSPRGSGANVLTF
TRBJ1-1	-	TRBV29-1	CSAAPKVEAFF